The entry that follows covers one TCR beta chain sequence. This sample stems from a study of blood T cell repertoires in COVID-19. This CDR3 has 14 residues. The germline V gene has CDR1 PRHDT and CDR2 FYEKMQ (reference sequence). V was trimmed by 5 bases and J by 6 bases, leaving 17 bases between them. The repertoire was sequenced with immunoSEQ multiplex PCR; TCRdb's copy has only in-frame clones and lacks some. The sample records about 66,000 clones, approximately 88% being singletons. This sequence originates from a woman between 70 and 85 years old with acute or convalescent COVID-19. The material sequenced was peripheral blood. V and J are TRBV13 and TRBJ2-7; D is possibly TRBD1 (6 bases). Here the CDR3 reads CASSARGGYGEQYF. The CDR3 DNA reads TGTGCCAGCAGCGCCAGAGGGGGTTATGGCGAGCAGTACTTC.